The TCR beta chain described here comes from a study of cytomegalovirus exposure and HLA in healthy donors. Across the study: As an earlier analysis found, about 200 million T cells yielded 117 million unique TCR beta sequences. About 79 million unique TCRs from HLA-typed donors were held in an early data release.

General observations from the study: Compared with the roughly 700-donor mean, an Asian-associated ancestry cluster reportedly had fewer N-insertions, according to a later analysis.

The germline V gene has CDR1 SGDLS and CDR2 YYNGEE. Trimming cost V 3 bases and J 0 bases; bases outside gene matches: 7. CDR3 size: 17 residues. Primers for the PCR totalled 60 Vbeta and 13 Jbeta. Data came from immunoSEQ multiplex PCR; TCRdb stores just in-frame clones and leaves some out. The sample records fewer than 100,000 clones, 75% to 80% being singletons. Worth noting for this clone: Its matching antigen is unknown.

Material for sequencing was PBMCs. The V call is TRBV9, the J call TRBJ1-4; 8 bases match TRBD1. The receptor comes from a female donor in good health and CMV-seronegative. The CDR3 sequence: CASSEGTGLATNEKLFF. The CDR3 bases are TGTGCCAGCAGCGAAGGGACAGGCCTTGCAACTAATGAAAAACTGTTTTTT. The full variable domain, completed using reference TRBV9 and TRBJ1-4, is DSGVTQTPKHLITATGQRVTLRCSPRSGDLSVYWYQQSLDQGLQFLIQYYNGEERAKGNILERFSAQQFPDLHSELNLSSLELGDSALYFCASSEGTGLATNEKLFFGSGTQLSVL.